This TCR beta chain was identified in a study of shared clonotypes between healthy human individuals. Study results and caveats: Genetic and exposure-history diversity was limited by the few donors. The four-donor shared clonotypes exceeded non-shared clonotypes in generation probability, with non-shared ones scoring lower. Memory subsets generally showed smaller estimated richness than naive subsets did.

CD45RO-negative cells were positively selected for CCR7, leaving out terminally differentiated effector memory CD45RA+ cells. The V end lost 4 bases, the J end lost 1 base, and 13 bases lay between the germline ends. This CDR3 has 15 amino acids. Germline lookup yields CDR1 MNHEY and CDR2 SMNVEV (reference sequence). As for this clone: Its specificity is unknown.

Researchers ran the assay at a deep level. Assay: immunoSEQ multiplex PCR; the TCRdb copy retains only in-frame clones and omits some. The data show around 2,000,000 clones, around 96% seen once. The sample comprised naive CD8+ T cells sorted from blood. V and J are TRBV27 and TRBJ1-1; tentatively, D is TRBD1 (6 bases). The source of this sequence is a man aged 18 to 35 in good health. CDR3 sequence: CASSSLQGRNTEAFF. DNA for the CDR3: TGTGCCAGCAGTTCCTTACAGGGCAGGAACACTGAAGCTTTCTTT.